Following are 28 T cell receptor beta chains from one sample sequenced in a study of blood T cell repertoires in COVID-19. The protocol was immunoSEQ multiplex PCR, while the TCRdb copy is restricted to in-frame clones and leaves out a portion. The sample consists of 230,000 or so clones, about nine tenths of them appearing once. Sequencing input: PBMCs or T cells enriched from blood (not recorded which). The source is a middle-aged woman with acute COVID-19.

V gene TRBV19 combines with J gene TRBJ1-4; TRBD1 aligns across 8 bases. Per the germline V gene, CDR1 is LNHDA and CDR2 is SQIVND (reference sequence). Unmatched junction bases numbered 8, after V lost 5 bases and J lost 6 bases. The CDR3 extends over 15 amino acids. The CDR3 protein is CASSGPGQGDEKLFF. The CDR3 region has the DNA TGTGCCAGTAGTGGCCCCGGACAGGGTGATGAAAAACTGTTTTTT.

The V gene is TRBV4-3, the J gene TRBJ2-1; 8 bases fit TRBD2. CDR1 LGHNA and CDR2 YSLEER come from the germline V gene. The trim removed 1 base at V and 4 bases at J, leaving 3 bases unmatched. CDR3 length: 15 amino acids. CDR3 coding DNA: TGCGCCAGCAGCCAAGGGCAGCGGGGGTACAATGAGCAGTTCTTC. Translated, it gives CASSQGQRGYNEQFF.

The CDR3 DNA sequence: TGTGCCAGCAGCTTAGCCGGGGGTATCAATCAGCCCCAGCATTTT. Protein sequence: CASSLAGGINQPQHF. The chain combines TRBV7-2 with TRBJ1-5; perhaps TRBD1 as D (5 bases). The length of the CDR3 is 15 residues. From germline, CDR1 is SGHTA and CDR2 FQGNSA. With 0 bases removed from V and 3 bases from J, the gap between germline ends came to 9 bases. Based on the CDR3 plus reference TRBV7-2 and TRBJ1-5, the full variable domain is GAGVSQSPSNKVTEKGKDVELRCDPISGHTALYWYRQSLGQGLEFLIYFQGNSAPDKSGLPSDRFSAERTGGSVSTLTIQRTQQEDSAVYLCASSLAGGINQPQHFGDGTRLSIL.

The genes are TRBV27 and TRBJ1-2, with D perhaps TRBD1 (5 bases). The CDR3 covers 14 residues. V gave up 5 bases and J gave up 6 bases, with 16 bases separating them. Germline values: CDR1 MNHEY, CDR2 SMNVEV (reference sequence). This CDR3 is CASSPLGVRDGYTF. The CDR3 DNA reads TGTGCCAGCAGTCCCCTAGGGGTCAGGGATGGCTACACCTTC.

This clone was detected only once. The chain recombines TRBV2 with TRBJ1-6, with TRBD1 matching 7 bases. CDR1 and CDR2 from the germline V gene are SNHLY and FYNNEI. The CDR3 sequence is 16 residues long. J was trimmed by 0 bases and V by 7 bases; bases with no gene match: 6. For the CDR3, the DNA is TGTGCCAGCATTCGGGACAGACGCTCCTATAATTCACCCCTCCACTTT. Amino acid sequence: CASIRDRRSYNSPLHF.

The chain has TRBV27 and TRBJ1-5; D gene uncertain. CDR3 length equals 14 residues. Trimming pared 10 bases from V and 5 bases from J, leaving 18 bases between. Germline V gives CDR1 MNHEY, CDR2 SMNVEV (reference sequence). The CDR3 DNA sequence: TGTGCCATCCCTCGGGGAGGAGGCGATCAGCCCCAGCATTTT. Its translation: CAIPRGGGDQPQHF.

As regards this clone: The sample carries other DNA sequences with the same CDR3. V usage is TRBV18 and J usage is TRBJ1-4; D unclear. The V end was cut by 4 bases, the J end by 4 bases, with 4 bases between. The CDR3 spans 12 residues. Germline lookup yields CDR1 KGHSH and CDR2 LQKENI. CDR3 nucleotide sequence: TGTGCCAGCTCACGAGGTAATGAAAAACTGTTTTTT. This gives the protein CASSRGNEKLFF.

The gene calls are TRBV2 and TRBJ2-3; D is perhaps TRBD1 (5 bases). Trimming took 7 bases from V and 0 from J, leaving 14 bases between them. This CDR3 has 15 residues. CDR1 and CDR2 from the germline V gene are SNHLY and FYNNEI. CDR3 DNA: TGTGCCAGCATCCAGGGTCCGGGCAGCACAGATACGCAGTATTTT. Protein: CASIQGPGSTDTQYF.

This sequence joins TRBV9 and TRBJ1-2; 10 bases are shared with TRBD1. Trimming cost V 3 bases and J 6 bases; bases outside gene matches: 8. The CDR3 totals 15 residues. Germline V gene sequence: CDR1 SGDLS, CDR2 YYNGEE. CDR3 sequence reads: CASSGGGTGADGYTF. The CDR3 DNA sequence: TGTGCCAGCAGCGGCGGAGGGACAGGGGCGGATGGCTACACCTTC.

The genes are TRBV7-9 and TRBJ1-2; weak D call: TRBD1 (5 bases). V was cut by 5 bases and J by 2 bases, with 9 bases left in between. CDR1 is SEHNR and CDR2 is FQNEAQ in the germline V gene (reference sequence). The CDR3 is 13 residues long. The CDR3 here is CASSQGGNYGYTF. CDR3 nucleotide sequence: TGTGCCAGCAGCCAGGGCGGAAACTATGGCTACACCTTC.

CDR3 sequence reads: CASSLGARGNTEAFF. In nucleotides, the CDR3 is TGTGCCAGCAGTTTAGGTGCCAGGGGGAACACTGAAGCTTTCTTT. The rearrangement joins TRBV27 to TRBJ1-1, with D possibly matching TRBD1 (6 bases). The V end was cut by 2 bases, the J end by 1 base, with 11 bases between. The CDR3 totals 15 residues. CDR1 MNHEY and CDR2 SMNVEV come from the germline V gene (reference sequence).

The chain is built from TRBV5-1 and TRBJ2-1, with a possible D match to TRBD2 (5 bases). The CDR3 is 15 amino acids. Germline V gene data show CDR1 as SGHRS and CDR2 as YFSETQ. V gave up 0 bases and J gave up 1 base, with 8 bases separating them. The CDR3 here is CASSLVGDSYNEQFF. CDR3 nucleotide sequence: TGCGCCAGCAGCTTGGTGGGAGATTCCTACAATGAGCAGTTCTTC.

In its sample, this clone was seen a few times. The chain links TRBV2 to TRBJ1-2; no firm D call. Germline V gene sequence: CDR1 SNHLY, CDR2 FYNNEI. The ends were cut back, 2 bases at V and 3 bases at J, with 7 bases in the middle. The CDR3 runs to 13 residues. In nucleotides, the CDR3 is TGTGCCAGCAGTGAAACCGAGGACTATGGCTACACCTTC. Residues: CASSETEDYGYTF. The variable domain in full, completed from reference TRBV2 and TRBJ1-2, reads EPEVTQTPSHQVTQMGQEVILRCVPISNHLYFYWYRQILGQKVEFLVSFYNNEISEKSEIFDDQFSVERPDGSNFTLKIRSTKLEDSAMYFCASSETEDYGYTFGSGTRLTVV.

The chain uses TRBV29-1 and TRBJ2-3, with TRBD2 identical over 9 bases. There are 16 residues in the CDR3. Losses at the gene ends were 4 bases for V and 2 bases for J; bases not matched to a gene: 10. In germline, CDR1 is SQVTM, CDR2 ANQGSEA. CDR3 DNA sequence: TGCAGCGTTGGACCTCAAGCGGGGGGCCCCACAGATACGCAGTATTTT. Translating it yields CSVGPQAGGPTDTQYF.

CDR3 amino acids: CASSYGGNTEAFF. DNA of the CDR3: TGTGCCAGCAGTTACGGCGGGAACACTGAAGCTTTCTTT. The V gene is TRBV6-5, the J gene TRBJ1-1; D unclear. The CDR3 contains 13 residues. V lost 2 bases and J 1 base, leaving 5 bases between the germline ends. CDR1 is MNHEY, CDR2 SVGAGI, per germline.

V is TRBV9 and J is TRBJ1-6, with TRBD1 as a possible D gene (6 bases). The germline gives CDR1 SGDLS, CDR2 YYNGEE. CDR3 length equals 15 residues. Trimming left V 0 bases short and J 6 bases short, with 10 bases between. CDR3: CASSVGNRVNSPLHF. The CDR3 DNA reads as TGTGCCAGCAGCGTAGGAAACAGGGTTAATTCACCCCTCCACTTT. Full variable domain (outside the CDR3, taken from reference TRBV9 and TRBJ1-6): DSGVTQTPKHLITATGQRVTLRCSPRSGDLSVYWYQQSLDQGLQFLIQYYNGEERAKGNILERFSAQQFPDLHSELNLSSLELGDSALYFCASSVGNRVNSPLHFGNGTRLTVT.

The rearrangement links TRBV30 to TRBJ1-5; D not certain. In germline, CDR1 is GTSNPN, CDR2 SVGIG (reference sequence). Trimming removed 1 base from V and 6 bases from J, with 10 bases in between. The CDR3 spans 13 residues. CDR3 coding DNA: TGTGCCTGGAGTGAATTGGGAGGTCAGCCCCAGCATTTT. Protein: CAWSELGGQPQHF.

CDR3 DNA sequence: TGTGCCAGCAGCTCCCCGAACGGGGCGGGGCACTATGGCTACACCTTC. Residues: CASSSPNGAGHYGYTF. This chain connects TRBV7-2 to TRBJ1-2; D possibly corresponds to TRBD1 (5 bases). Germline assignment: CDR1 SGHTA and CDR2 FQGNSA. CDR3 length equals 16 residues. Trimming removed 4 bases at V and 3 bases at J, with 18 bases between.

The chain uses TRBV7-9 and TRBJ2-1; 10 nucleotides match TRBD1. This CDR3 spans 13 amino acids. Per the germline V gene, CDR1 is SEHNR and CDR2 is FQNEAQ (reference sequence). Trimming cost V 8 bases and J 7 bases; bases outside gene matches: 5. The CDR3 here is CASGDRGGNEQFF. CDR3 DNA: TGTGCCAGCGGGGACAGGGGCGGGAATGAGCAGTTCTTC.

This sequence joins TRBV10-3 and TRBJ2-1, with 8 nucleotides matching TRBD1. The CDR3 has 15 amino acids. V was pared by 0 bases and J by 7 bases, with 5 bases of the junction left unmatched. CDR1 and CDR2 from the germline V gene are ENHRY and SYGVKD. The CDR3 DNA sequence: TGTGCCATCAGTGAGTCATACAGGGGGGAAAATGAGCAGTTCTTC. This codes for CAISESYRGENEQFF.

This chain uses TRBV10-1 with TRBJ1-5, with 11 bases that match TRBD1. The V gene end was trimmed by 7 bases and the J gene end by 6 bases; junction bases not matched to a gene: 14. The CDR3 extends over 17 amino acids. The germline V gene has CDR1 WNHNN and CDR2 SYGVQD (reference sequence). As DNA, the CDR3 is TGCGCCAGCAATTACAACCGGGACAGGGGGAGAATTCAGCCCCAGCATTTT. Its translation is CASNYNRDRGRIQPQHF.

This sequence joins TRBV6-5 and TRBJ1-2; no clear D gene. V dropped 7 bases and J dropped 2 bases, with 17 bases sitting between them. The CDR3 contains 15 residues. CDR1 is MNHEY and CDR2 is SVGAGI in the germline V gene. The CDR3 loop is CASTPGPRKNYGYTF. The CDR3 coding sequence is TGTGCCAGCACCCCAGGCCCCAGGAAAAACTATGGCTACACCTTC.

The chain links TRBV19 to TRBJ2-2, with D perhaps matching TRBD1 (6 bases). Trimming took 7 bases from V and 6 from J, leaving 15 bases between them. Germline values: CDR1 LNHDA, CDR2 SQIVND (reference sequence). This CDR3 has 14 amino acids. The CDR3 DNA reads TGTGCCAGTAACGCCAGGGGTCGCGCCGGGGAGCTGTTTTTT. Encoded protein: CASNARGRAGELFF.

CDR3 DNA sequence: TGTGCCAGCTCACCACCGGTATCAGGGGGGTACGAGCAGTACTTC. Amino acids: CASSPPVSGGYEQYF. J is TRBJ2-7 and V is TRBV18, with D possibly TRBD1 on 7 matching bases. The V gene's germline CDR1 is KGHSH and CDR2 LQKENI. Deletions cut 0 bases from V and 4 bases from J, with 13 bases between. This CDR3 is built from 15 residues.

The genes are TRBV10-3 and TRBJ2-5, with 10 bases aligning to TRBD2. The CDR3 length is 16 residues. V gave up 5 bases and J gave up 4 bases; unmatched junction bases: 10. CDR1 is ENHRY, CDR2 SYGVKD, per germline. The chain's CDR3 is CAISIGGAGGPETQYF. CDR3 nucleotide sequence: TGTGCCATCAGTATCGGGGGAGCGGGGGGGCCAGAGACCCAGTACTTC.

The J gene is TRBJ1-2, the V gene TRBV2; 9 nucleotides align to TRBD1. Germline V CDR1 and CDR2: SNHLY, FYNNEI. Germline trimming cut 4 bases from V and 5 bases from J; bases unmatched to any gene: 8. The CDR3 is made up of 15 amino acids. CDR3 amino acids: CASSGTGALHYGYTF. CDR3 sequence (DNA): TGTGCCAGCAGTGGGACAGGGGCTCTTCATTATGGCTACACCTTC.

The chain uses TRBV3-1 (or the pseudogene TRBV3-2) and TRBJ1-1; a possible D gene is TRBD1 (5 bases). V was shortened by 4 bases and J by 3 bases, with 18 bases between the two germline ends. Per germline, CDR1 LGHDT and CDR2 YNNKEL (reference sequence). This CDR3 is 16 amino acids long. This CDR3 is CASSRQSPGPDTEAFF. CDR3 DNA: TGTGCCAGCAGCCGACAGTCCCCCGGGCCTGACACTGAAGCTTTCTTT.

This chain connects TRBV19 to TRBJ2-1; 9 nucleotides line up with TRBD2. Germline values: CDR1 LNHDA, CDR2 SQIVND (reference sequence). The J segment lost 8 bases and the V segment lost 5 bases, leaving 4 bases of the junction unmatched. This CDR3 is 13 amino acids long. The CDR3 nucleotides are TGTGCCAGTAGTCTGCGGGGGGGCGATGAGCAGTTCTTC. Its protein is CASSLRGGDEQFF.